This TCR beta chain is from a study of blood T cell repertoires in COVID-19. Turning to the study itself: COVID-19 samples collected from the United States, Italy and Spain covered acute and convalescent phases. The analysed material was cDNA or gDNA that came from T cells, B-cell-depleted T cells, or PBMCs.

Per the authors' pipeline: Amplification of reference gene primers provided the estimated nucleated cell counts. Repertoires were generated with immunoSEQ multiplex PCR, while TCRdb's copy carries only in-frame clones and drops some. D and trimming were read from the DNA, whereas the V and J calls and clone size are those reported in that table. The profile covers 70,000 to 95,000 clones, with approximately 80% appearing a single time and 12% taken by the ten largest. Trimming took 6 bases from V and 0 from J, leaving 8 bases between them. Germline CDR1 MGHDK, CDR2 SYGVNS. The CDR3 has 13 amino acids.

The origin of this receptor is a woman in her seventies with active or convalescent COVID-19. This chain joins TRBV25-1 and TRBJ1-2, with D unclear. Specimen: peripheral blood. DNA for the CDR3: TGTGCCAGCAGCCTAGCTGCTAACTATGGCTACACCTTC. Its translation is CASSLAANYGYTF.